The 32 T cell receptor beta chains reported below all come from one sample, sequenced in a study of T-cell reconstitution after alpha-beta-depleted transplantation in children. Construction of the TCRbeta library involved unique molecular identifiers. MiXCR, applied by TCRdb to the PCR reads, yields one record per CDR3 protein. Here the sample spans approximately 630,000 distinct CDR3 sequences, about 12% being singletons. The source material was PBMCs, sampled before TCRalphabeta/CD19-depleted stem cell transplant. These receptors were collected from a girl aged 2 to 9 with congenital amegakaryocytic thrombocytopenia, due to receive a stem cell transplant.

This clonotype was seen at least ten times. The chain carries TRBV28 and TRBJ1-1, with D maybe TRBD1 (5 bases). Germline loops: CDR1 MDHEN, CDR2 SYDVKM. This CDR3 has 13 residues. The ends were cut back, 3 bases at V and 1 base at J, with 6 bases in the middle. The CDR3 DNA reads TGTGCCAGCAGTTTCGGGGCGAACACTGAAGCTTTCTTT. It specifies CASSFGANTEAFF.

The sample holds a few counts of this clonotype. This chain connects TRBV7-8 to TRBJ2-1; 13 bases map to TRBD2. The CDR3 has 17 residues. Trimming cost V 5 bases and J 0 bases; bases outside gene matches: 4. Per the germline V gene, CDR1 is SGHVS and CDR2 is FQNEAQ. The DNA of the CDR3 is TGTGCCAGCAGCAAATGGACTAGCGGGAGCTCCTACAATGAGCAGTTCTTC. It yields the protein CASSKWTSGSSYNEQFF. Variable domain in full (rest from reference TRBV7-8 and TRBJ2-1): GAGVSQSPRYKVAKRGQDVALRCDPISGHVSLFWYQQALGQGPEFLTYFQNEAQLDKSGLPSDRFFAERPEGSVSTLKIQRTQQEDSAVYLCASSKWTSGSSYNEQFFGPGTRLTVL.

This clonotype has more than one count but fewer than ten. CDR3 loop: CASGTNHYEQYF. The CDR3 nucleotides read TGCGCCAGCGGGACTAATCACTACGAGCAGTACTTC. V usage is TRBV5-1 and J usage is TRBJ2-7, with TRBD2 identical over 7 bases. CDR1 and CDR2 from the germline V gene are SGHRS and YFSETQ. The length of the CDR3 is 12 residues. The V and J ends lost 7 bases and 3 bases, in that order; junction bases with no gene match: 4.

The chain joins TRBV18 to TRBJ2-2; D might be TRBD1 or TRBD2, each matching 5 bases. CDR1 and CDR2 (germline): KGHSH, LQKENI. The V end lost 6 bases, the J end lost 2 bases, and 25 bases lay between the germline ends. The CDR3 length is 19 residues. The CDR3 spells CASSIRDAPRLINTGELFF. CDR3 bases: TGTGCCAGCTCGATCCGGGACGCACCCCGACTAATCAACACCGGGGAGCTGTTTTTT.

Only a few counts were recorded for this clonotype. V and J are TRBV27 and TRBJ2-2, with D perhaps matching TRBD2 (7 bases). Germline V gene sequence: CDR1 MNHEY, CDR2 SMNVEV (reference sequence). V was pared by 6 bases and J by 5 bases, with 19 bases between. The CDR3 extends over 16 amino acids. Here the CDR3 reads CASSRGGEGRTGELFF. In DNA form, the CDR3 reads TGTGCCAGCAGCCGAGGGGGGGAGGGCCGAACCGGGGAGCTGTTTTTT.

This clonotype was counted at least ten times. The rearrangement uses TRBV18 and TRBJ2-1; D may be TRBD2 (7 bases). CDR1 and CDR2 (germline): KGHSH, LQKENI. Trimming took off 3 bases at V and 4 bases at J, with 13 bases between the two ends. The CDR3 is made up of 15 amino acids. CDR3 in amino acids: CASSPGGRRYNEQFF. The CDR3 DNA is TGTGCCAGCTCACCGGGGGGGCGACGGTACAATGAGCAGTTCTTC.

This clonotype has a count of ten or more. The rearrangement joins TRBV12-3 or TRBV12-4 to TRBJ2-3; D gene uncertain. The germline V and J ends were trimmed by 3 bases and 4 bases, with 8 bases remaining between them. This CDR3 comprises 13 residues. DNA for the CDR3: TGTGCCAGCAGTTTTAACCCCGCAGATACGCAGTATTTT. Translated: CASSFNPADTQYF.

This chain links TRBV20-1 with TRBJ2-5; the match to TRBD1 covers 8 bases. The ends lost 3 bases at V and 4 bases at J; junction bases unmatched: 10. Germline lookup yields CDR1 DFQATT and CDR2 SNEGSKA (reference sequence). This CDR3 spans 15 amino acids. The CDR3 DNA is TGCAGTGCTAGGACCCCGGTGGACAGGGCAGAGACCCAGTACTTC. This encodes CSARTPVDRAETQYF.

This chain joins TRBV2 and TRBJ2-7; 8 bases are shared with TRBD2. The CDR3 has 15 residues. The V and J ends lost 7 bases and 0 bases, in that order; junction bases with no gene match: 8. Germline V gives CDR1 SNHLY, CDR2 FYNNEI. This CDR3 is CASKPPGLVSYEQYF. CDR3 nucleotides: TGTGCCAGCAAACCTCCGGGACTAGTCTCCTACGAGCAGTACTTC.

In its sample, this clonotype was seen a few times. This chain joins TRBV12-3 or TRBV12-4 and TRBJ2-7; 11 bases align to TRBD2. Trimming at V came to 10 bases and at J to 4 bases, leaving 6 bases not matched to a gene. This CDR3 is 13 amino acids long. Here the CDR3 reads CATQLAGAYEQYF. In nucleotides, the CDR3 is TGTGCCACCCAACTAGCGGGAGCGTACGAGCAGTACTTC.

In regard to this clonotype: Being one base from a much bigger clone, this may be a read error. The DNA is omitted, as the CDR3 cannot be located on it reliably, and the CDR3 follows TCRdb's listing. This chain joins TRBV12-3 or TRBV12-4 and TRBJ2-3; the D call TRBD2 from the table was never checked on the DNA. Ends included, the CDR3 has 16 residues. The CDR3 spells CASILVAGSSTDTQYF.

This clonotype has just one count. The rearrangement uses TRBV4-1 and TRBJ2-1, with a tentative D call TRBD2 (6 bases). Trimming took 0 bases from V and 10 from J, leaving 22 bases between them. Germline CDR1 and CDR2: MGHRA and YSYEKL. CDR3 length: 17 residues. The CDR3: CASSQEGRAGTCNEQFF. CDR3 DNA sequence: TGCGCCAGCAGCCAAGAGGGGCGTGCGGGGACCTGCAACGAGCAGTTCTTC.

The table lists this clonotype with many counts. At one end, the junction sequence differs from germline, possibly due to a read error. The chain joins TRBV19 to TRBJ2-6, with D perhaps matching TRBD2 (5 bases). The CDR3 loop spans 14 amino acids. Germline CDR1 is LNHDA and CDR2 is SQIVND (reference sequence). The CDR3 DNA is TGCGCCAGCAGAGGAGGTTCTGGGGCCAACGTCCTGACTTTC. This gives the protein CASRGGSGANVLTF.

The chain couples TRBV20-1 to TRBJ2-5; possible D gene TRBD2, 6 bases. Trimming took off 1 base at V and 5 bases at J, with 20 bases between the two ends. Germline CDR1 DFQATT, CDR2 SNEGSKA (reference sequence). The CDR3 has 16 amino acids. CDR3 sequence: CSARGVWMEGYETQYF. DNA of the CDR3: TGCAGTGCTAGAGGGGTGTGGATGGAGGGGTATGAGACCCAGTACTTC.

This clonotype was found many times. The J gene is TRBJ2-1, the V gene TRBV12-3 or TRBV12-4; 7 nucleotides align to TRBD1. Unmatched junction bases numbered 2, after V lost 6 bases and J lost 9 bases. This CDR3 spans 11 amino acids. As DNA, the CDR3 is TGTGCCAGCAGGACAGGGTTTGAGCAGTTCTTC. It codes for CASRTGFEQFF.

In this sample, this clonotype turned up a few times. The rearrangement joins TRBV2 to TRBJ2-1; D gene unclear. CDR3 size: 15 residues. Deletions cut 7 bases from V and 0 bases from J, with 13 bases between. Per the germline V gene, CDR1 is SNHLY and CDR2 is FYNNEI. CDR3 residues: CASILVDTSYNEQFF. The CDR3 bases are TGTGCCAGCATACTGGTAGATACCTCCTACAATGAGCAGTTCTTC.

Note on this clonotype: This may stem from a read error, because a much larger clone lies one nucleotide away. The CDR3 does not end in the conserved phenylalanine or tryptophan, so this is likely a read error. The chain uses TRBV29-1 and TRBJ2-1; D not resolved. The V gene's germline CDR1 is SQVTM and CDR2 ANQGSEA. This CDR3 is built from 14 residues. Trimming removed 1 base at V and 2 bases at J, with 9 bases between. For the CDR3, the DNA is TGCAGCGTTGAAGGTAGTGGGACCTACAATGAGCAGTTCTTG. This translates into CSVEGSGTYNEQFL.

V usage is TRBV10-3 and J usage is TRBJ2-7; 8 nucleotides match TRBD1. Germline loops: CDR1 ENHRY, CDR2 SYGVKD. V trimming: 3 bases; J trimming: 4 bases; junction bases outside the gene matches: 8. The CDR3 extends over 15 amino acids. In DNA form, the CDR3 reads TGTGCCATCAGTGAACGAGGACAGGGCGCTTACGAGCAGTACTTC. It codes for CAISERGQGAYEQYF.

This clonotype has a count of ten or more. The chain carries TRBV4-1 and TRBJ2-5; 11 bases are shared with TRBD2. The CDR3 is 15 amino acids. The germline V gene has CDR1 MGHRA and CDR2 YSYEKL. V was clipped by 1 base and J by 7 bases; unmatched bases: 5. Written as DNA, the CDR3 is TGCGCCAGCAGCCAAGGACTAGCGGGGATTGGGACCCAGTACTTC. Amino acid sequence: CASSQGLAGIGTQYF.

V is TRBV7-9 and J is TRBJ2-7; 7 nucleotides agree with TRBD1. In germline, CDR1 is SEHNR, CDR2 FQNEAQ (reference sequence). V was clipped by 6 bases and J by 5 bases; unmatched bases: 7. The CDR3 consists of 13 residues. CDR3 amino acids: CASRPDTGDEQYF. The CDR3 DNA follows: TGTGCCAGCAGACCCGATACAGGGGACGAGCAGTACTTC.

This clonotype was seen ten or more times. Here the CDR3 reads CASSLTRQVSRELFF. For the CDR3, the DNA is TGCGCCAGCAGCTTGACCAGACAGGTTTCGAGGGAGCTGTTTTTT. The genes are TRBV5-1 and TRBJ2-2; maybe TRBD1 (6 bases). CDR1 is SGHRS, CDR2 YFSETQ, per germline. The CDR3 totals 15 residues. V was pared by 1 base and J by 9 bases, with 16 bases between.

A few counts support this clonotype. The rearrangement uses TRBV18 and TRBJ2-3, with 9 bases lining up with TRBD2. V trimming: 6 bases; J trimming: 6 bases; junction bases outside the gene matches: 16. The CDR3 has 17 residues. Germline V gene sequence: CDR1 KGHSH, CDR2 LQKENI. CDR3 loop: CASSPLRAGGPEDTQYF. For the CDR3, the DNA is TGTGCCAGCTCTCCCCTCCGTGCGGGAGGGCCAGAGGATACGCAGTATTTT.

This clonotype turned up a few times. The chain joins TRBV3-1 to TRBJ1-3, with 7 positions matching TRBD1. Germline V gene lookup returns CDR1 LGHDT and CDR2 YNNKEL (reference sequence). V was pared by 0 bases and J by 1 base, with 9 bases of the junction left unmatched. The CDR3 loop spans 18 amino acids. In DNA, the CDR3 is TGTGCCAGCAGCCAAGACACCTTAAGGGGGCGTTCTGGAAACACCATATATTTT. Its protein is CASSQDTLRGRSGNTIYF. Combining the CDR3 with reference TRBV3-1 and TRBJ1-3 gives the whole variable domain DTAVSQTPKYLVTQMGNDKSIKCEQNLGHDTMYWYKQDSKKFLKIMFSYNNKELIINETVPNRFSPKSPDKAHLNLHINSLELGDSAVYFCASSQDTLRGRSGNTIYFGEGSWLTVV.

There are many counts of this clonotype. V is TRBV29-1 and J is TRBJ1-1; D not certain. The CDR3 runs to 14 residues. Between the trimmed V and J ends, which lost 2 bases and 1 base, there was a span of 11 bases. CDR1 and CDR2 from the germline V gene are SQVTM and ANQGSEA. The CDR3 is CSVESMGKNTEAFF. For the CDR3, the DNA is TGCAGCGTTGAATCGATGGGTAAGAACACTGAAGCTTTCTTT. Full variable domain (missing parts from reference TRBV29-1 and TRBJ1-1): SAVISQKPSRDICQRGTSLTIQCQVDSQVTMMFWYRQQPGQSLTLIATANQGSEATYESGFVIDKFPISRPNLTFSTLTVSNMSPEDSSIYLCSVESMGKNTEAFFGQGTRLTVV.

This clonotype was counted at least ten times. The chain links TRBV4-1 to TRBJ1-1; D is ambiguous. Germline V gene lookup returns CDR1 MGHRA and CDR2 YSYEKL. Trimming took 1 base from V and 2 from J, leaving 8 bases between them. There are 14 residues in the CDR3. CDR3 DNA: TGCGCCAGCAGCCAAGTTGGGCCCAACACTGAAGCTTTCTTT. Protein: CASSQVGPNTEAFF.

This clonotype showed up many times. The V and J genes are TRBV5-1 and TRBJ2-5; a weak D match, TRBD1 (5 bases). With 4 bases removed from V and 0 bases from J, the gap between germline ends came to 13 bases. Germline values: CDR1 SGHRS, CDR2 YFSETQ. The CDR3 contains 15 residues. CDR3 DNA sequence: TGCGCCAGCAGCCGACCCTTAGGGGACCAAGAGACCCAGTACTTC. Its translation: CASSRPLGDQETQYF.

This clonotype was observed at least ten times. V and J are TRBV5-1 and TRBJ2-7; D is unclear. V was pared by 2 bases and J by 0 bases, with 9 bases between. CDR1 and CDR2 (germline): SGHRS, YFSETQ. The CDR3 totals 14 residues. In DNA form, the CDR3 reads TGCGCCAGCAGCTTATCGTCCGCCTCCTACGAGCAGTACTTC. Translated: CASSLSSASYEQYF.

This clonotype was detected many times. The V gene is TRBV5-1, the J gene TRBJ2-1; TRBD2 matches at 7 bases. Germline trimming cut 0 bases from V and 5 bases from J; bases unmatched to any gene: 8. The germline V gene encodes CDR1 SGHRS and CDR2 YFSETQ. CDR3 length: 16 residues. The CDR3: CASSLARTRRNNEQFF. The CDR3 DNA reads TGCGCCAGCAGCTTGGCGCGGACTAGGCGGAACAATGAGCAGTTCTTC.

This clonotype was seen only a few times. This chain connects TRBV5-1 to TRBJ2-1; weak D call: TRBD2 (6 bases). In germline, CDR1 is SGHRS, CDR2 YFSETQ. This CDR3 spans 13 amino acids. V lost 4 bases and J lost 5, with 10 bases in between. CDR3 amino acids: CASSRQRDNEQFF. Written as DNA, the CDR3 is TGCGCCAGCAGCCGACAGCGGGACAATGAGCAGTTCTTC.

The rearrangement joins TRBV27 to TRBJ2-7, with unresolved D. V gave up 5 bases and J gave up 5 bases, with 7 bases separating them. This CDR3 has 11 residues. In germline, CDR1 is MNHEY, CDR2 SMNVEV (reference sequence). The chain's CDR3 is CASSQLNEQYF. Here the CDR3 DNA reads TGTGCCAGCAGTCAGCTGAACGAGCAGTACTTC.

This clonotype has a handful of counts. The chain employs TRBV15 and TRBJ2-2, with TRBD2 matching 13 bases. The CDR3 covers 16 residues. CDR1 and CDR2 from the germline V gene are LNHNV and YYDKDF (reference sequence). After removal of 1 base from V and 5 bases from J, the junction contained 1 base not matched to a gene. CDR3 nucleotides: TGTGCCACCAGCAGAGGGACTAGCGGGAGAACCGGGGAGCTGTTTTTT. This translates into CATSRGTSGRTGELFF.

The gene calls are TRBV12-3 or TRBV12-4 and TRBJ2-1, with TRBD2 matching 8 bases. Germline trimming cut 3 bases from V and 7 bases from J; bases unmatched to any gene: 17. The CDR3 contains 18 residues. CDR3 sequence: CASSFPSSGEPNLNEQFF. CDR3 DNA: TGTGCCAGCAGTTTCCCCAGTAGCGGGGAGCCCAATTTAAATGAGCAGTTCTTC.